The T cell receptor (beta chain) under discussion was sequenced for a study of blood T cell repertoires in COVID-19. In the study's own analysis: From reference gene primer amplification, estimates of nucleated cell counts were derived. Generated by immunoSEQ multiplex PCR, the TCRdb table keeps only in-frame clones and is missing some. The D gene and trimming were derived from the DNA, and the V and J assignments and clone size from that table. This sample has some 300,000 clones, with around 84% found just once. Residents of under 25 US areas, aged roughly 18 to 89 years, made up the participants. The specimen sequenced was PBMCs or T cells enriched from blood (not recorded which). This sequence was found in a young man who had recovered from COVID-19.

The CDR3 coding sequence is TGTGCCAGCAGCTTCGGGACAGGGGCAAATAATGAGCAGTTCTTC. Residues: CASSFGTGANNEQFF. The J gene is TRBJ2-1, the V gene TRBV7-2, with TRBD1 matching over 10 bases. Germline-derived CDR1 and CDR2 are SGHTA and FQGNSA. V gave up 3 bases and J gave up 7 bases; unmatched junction bases: 6. There are 15 residues in the CDR3.